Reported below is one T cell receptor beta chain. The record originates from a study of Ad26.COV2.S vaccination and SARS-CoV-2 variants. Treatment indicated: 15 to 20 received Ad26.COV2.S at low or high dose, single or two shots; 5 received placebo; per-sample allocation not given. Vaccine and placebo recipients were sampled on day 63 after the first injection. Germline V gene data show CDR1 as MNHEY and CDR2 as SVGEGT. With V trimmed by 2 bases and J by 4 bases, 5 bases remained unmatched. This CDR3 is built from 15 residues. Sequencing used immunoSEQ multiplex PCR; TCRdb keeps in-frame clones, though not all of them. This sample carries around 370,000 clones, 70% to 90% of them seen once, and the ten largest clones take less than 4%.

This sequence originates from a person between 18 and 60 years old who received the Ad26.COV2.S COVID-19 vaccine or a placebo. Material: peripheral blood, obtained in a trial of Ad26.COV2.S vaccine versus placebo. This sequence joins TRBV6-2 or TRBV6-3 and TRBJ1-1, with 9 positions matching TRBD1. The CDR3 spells CASSYRTGDGTEAFF. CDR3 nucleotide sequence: TGTGCCAGCAGTTACCGGACAGGGGACGGCACTGAAGCTTTCTTT.